This T cell receptor beta chain was sequenced during a study of cytomegalovirus exposure and HLA in healthy donors. The overall study: In a previous analysis, 117 million unique TCR beta sequences were found from roughly 180 million T cells. Early release data held tens of millions of unique TCRs from HLA-typed donors.

Researchers ran the PCR with 60 Vbeta and 13 Jbeta primers. Method: immunoSEQ multiplex PCR; TCRdb's copy keeps in-frame clones and lacks some. The sample consists of 45,000 to 65,000 clones, over 60% of them appearing once. General study findings and limits: The study listed 164 cytomegalovirus-associated TCR beta chains. A later analysis reportedly found fewer N-insertions in an Asian-associated ancestry cluster than the roughly 670-donor mean.

Germline V gene data show CDR1 as SGDLS and CDR2 as YYNGEE. The V and J ends lost 0 bases and 7 bases respectively, with 11 bases between them. This CDR3 has 15 residues. To note about this clone: The antigen is undetermined.

The receptor's source is a woman in her thirties or forties in good health and CMV-seropositive. This chain links TRBV9 with TRBJ1-6; D is possibly TRBD1 (5 bases). Source material: PBMCs. The CDR3 DNA follows: TGTGCCAGCAGCGTAGAAGGGGCAGGGAATTCACCCCTCCACTTT. Its translation: CASSVEGAGNSPLHF.